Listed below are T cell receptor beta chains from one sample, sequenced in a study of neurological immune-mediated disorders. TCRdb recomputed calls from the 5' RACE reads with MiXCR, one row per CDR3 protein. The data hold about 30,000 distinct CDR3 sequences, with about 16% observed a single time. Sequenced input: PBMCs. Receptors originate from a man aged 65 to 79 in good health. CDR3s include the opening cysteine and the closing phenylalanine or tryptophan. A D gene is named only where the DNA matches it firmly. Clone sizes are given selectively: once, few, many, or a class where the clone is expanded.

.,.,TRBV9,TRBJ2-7,CASSVGVRWYEQYF,TGTGCCAGCAGCGTAGGAGTTAGGTGGTACGAGCAGTACTTC
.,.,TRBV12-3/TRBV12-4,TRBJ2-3,CASLPGDTDTQYF,TGTGCCAGCCTGCCCGGGGACACAGATACGCAGTATTTT
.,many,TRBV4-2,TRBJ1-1,CASSQVGLMNTEAFF,TGTGCCAGCAGCCAAGTTGGTCTTATGAACACTGAAGCTTTCTTT
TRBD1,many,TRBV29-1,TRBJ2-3,CSVGWDRGQGDTQYF,TGCAGCGTGGGGTGGGACAGGGGGCAGGGAGATACGCAGTATTTT
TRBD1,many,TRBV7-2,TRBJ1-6,CASSRQGRSPLHF,TGTGCCAGCAGCCGACAGGGGAGATCACCCCTCCACTTT
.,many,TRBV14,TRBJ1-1,CASRLQGSTEAFF,TGTGCCAGCAGATTACAGGGTTCAACTGAAGCTTTCTTT
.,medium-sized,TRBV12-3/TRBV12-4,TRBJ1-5,CAWPSQPQHF,TGTGCCTGGCCCAGTCAGCCCCAGCATTTT
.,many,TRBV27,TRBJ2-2,CASRLGRNTGELFF,TGTGCCAGCAGACTAGGGCGGAACACCGGGGAGCTGTTTTTT
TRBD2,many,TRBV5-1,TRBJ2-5,CASSSSGTSGAYQETQYF,TGCGCCAGCAGCTCCTCCGGGACTAGCGGGGCGTACCAAGAGACCCAGTACTTC
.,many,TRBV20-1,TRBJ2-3,CSADQYTDTQYF,TGCAGTGCGGATCAGTACACAGATACGCAGTATTTT
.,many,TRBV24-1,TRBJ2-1,CATSDYSYNEQFF,TGTGCCACCAGTGATTACAGTTACAATGAGCAGTTCTTC
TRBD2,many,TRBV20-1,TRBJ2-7,CSARLAGASYEQYF,TGCAGTGCTAGACTAGCGGGGGCCTCCTACGAGCAGTACTTC
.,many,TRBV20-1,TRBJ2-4,CSARGPVESIQYF,TGCAGTGCTAGAGGGCCCGTGGAAAGCATTCAGTACTTC
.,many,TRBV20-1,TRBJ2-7,CSASVGAPLYEQYF,TGCAGTGCTAGTGTCGGGGCTCCCCTTTACGAGCAGTACTTC
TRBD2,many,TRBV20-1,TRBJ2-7,CSAQRGASYEQYF,TGCAGTGCTCAGCGGGGGGCCAGCTACGAGCAGTACTTC